This T cell receptor beta chain was recorded in a study of breast tumors, draining lymph nodes, adjacent tissues. The lymph nodes were axillary draining lymph nodes from breast cancer patients. Using its own MiXCR run on the multiplex PCR reads, TCRdb lists one record per CDR3 protein. The sample carries 120,000 or so distinct CDR3 sequences, just under 20% recorded once. This clonotype was counted ten times or more. The CDR3 spans 11 residues. The V end lost 2 bases, the J end lost 12 bases, and 7 bases lay between the germline ends. The germline V gene encodes CDR1 LGHDT and CDR2 YNNKEL (reference sequence).

The chain carries TRBV3-1 and TRBJ1-4; weak D call: TRBD1 (5 bases). The specimen sequenced was axillary lymph node tissue. This clonotype was sampled from a female donor with breast cancer. Some clones in this sample may be carry-over from other donors' samples. CDR3 DNA sequence: TGTGCCAGCAGCCAATCGGGGGAACTGTTTTTT. Residues: CASSQSGELFF.